These 10 T cell receptor beta chains originate from one sample sequenced in a study of neurological immune-mediated disorders. TCRdb fed the 5' RACE reads into MiXCR, producing one record per CDR3 protein. The table lists about 70,000 distinct CDR3 sequences, 3.2% of them singletons. The sample consisted of PBMCs. The receptors come from a woman aged 45-60 years with multiple sclerosis.

This clonotype was observed at least ten times. This chain connects TRBV15 to TRBJ2-3; unclear D gene. CDR3 size: 13 residues. Germline-derived CDR1 and CDR2 are LNHNV and YYDKDF (reference sequence). Trimming removed 3 bases from V and 6 bases from J, with 10 bases in between. In nucleotides, the CDR3 is TGTGCCACCAGCAGTGGGGTTTGGGATACGCAGTATTTT. This encodes CATSSGVWDTQYF.

This clonotype was seen repeatedly, ten times or more. The V gene is TRBV20-1, the J gene TRBJ2-5; 9 bases align to TRBD2. Germline CDR1 reads DFQATT; CDR2 reads SNEGSKA (reference sequence). The J segment lost 1 base and the V segment lost 1 base, leaving 4 bases of the junction unmatched. This CDR3 contains 15 residues. Here the CDR3 DNA reads TGCAGTGCTAGAGGGGTTAGCGGGAGCCAAGAGACCCAGTACTTC. Amino acids: CSARGVSGSQETQYF.

This clonotype was detected many times. The chain links TRBV5-1 to TRBJ2-2, with TRBD1 identical over 12 bases. This CDR3 has 18 residues. Losses at the gene ends were 3 bases for V and 0 bases for J; bases not matched to a gene: 6. The germline gives CDR1 SGHRS, CDR2 YFSETQ. CDR3 bases: TGCGCCAGCAGCTATACTGGGACAGGGGGCTCGAACACCGGGGAGCTGTTTTTT. It encodes CASSYTGTGGSNTGELFF.

This clonotype was recorded at least ten times. V is TRBV9 and J is TRBJ1-4, with unresolved D. Trimming removed 1 base at V and 0 bases at J, with 7 bases between. The CDR3 loop spans 15 amino acids. The germline gives CDR1 SGDLS, CDR2 YYNGEE. The CDR3 loop reads CASSVSGATNEKLFF. For the CDR3, the DNA is TGTGCCAGCAGCGTATCAGGTGCAACTAATGAAAAACTGTTTTTT.

This clonotype showed up many times. The rearrangement uses TRBV12-3 or TRBV12-4 and TRBJ1-1; TRBD1 agrees at 11 bases. V gave up 2 bases and J gave up 4 bases; unmatched junction bases: 3. CDR3 length equals 15 residues. The CDR3 nucleotides read TGTGCCAGCAGTTTAAGGGGGACAGGGGGCACTGAAGCTTTCTTT. Translated: CASSLRGTGGTEAFF.

There are a few counts of this clonotype. A read error is possible here, since a much larger clone lies one base away. The chain combines TRBV5-1 with TRBJ1-4; D unresolved. There are 17 residues in the CDR3. Germline CDR1 is SGHRS and CDR2 is YFSETQ. The CDR3 DNA sequence: TGCGCCAGCAGCTTGGCTGGCCTTATCCCAACTAATGAAACACTGTTTTTT. Protein: CASSLAGLIPTNETLFF.

Ten or more counts support this clonotype. This sequence joins TRBV12-3 or TRBV12-4 and TRBJ2-2; D might be TRBD2 (5 bases). Between the trimmed V and J ends, which lost 6 bases and 6 bases, there was a span of 20 bases. The CDR3 has 16 amino acids. The CDR3 sequence is CASSLLFQRESGELFF. DNA of the CDR3: TGTGCCAGCAGCCTGTTGTTTCAGAGGGAATCCGGGGAGCTGTTTTTT.

This clonotype was detected many times. One end of the junction varies from germline; a read error may be responsible. The chain links TRBV6-1 to TRBJ1-5; D may be TRBD1 (5 bases). The germline gives CDR1 MNHNS, CDR2 SASEGT. This CDR3 is 18 amino acids long. This chain's CDR3 is CASSGPFSGELSIQPQHF. As DNA, the CDR3 is TGTGCCAGCAGTGGCCCCTTTTCGGGGGAGCTTAGCATTCAGCCCCAGCATTTT.

The table lists this clonotype with many counts. This chain links TRBV29-1 with TRBJ1-2, with a tentative D call TRBD1 (6 bases). Per the germline V gene, CDR1 is SQVTM and CDR2 is ANQGSEA. V was trimmed by 2 bases and J by 7 bases, leaving 14 bases between them. The CDR3 has 13 residues. The CDR3 bases are TGCAGCGTTGAAAAGGTCGGACAGTTTGGCTACACCTTC. Its translation: CSVEKVGQFGYTF.

This clonotype has at least ten counts. The CDR3: CSARDPQRGYNEQFF. DNA of the CDR3: TGCAGTGCTAGAGACCCCCAACGGGGCTACAATGAGCAGTTCTTC. The chain carries TRBV20-1 and TRBJ2-1; TRBD2 might be the D (5 bases). Trimming shortened V by 0 bases and J by 3 bases, and 12 bases separated the two germline ends. CDR3 length equals 15 residues. Germline V CDR1 and CDR2: DFQATT, SNEGSKA (reference sequence).